This T cell receptor beta chain came from a study of T-cell reconstitution after alpha-beta-depleted transplantation in children. This sample's TCRbeta library carried unique molecular identifier barcodes. MiXCR, applied by TCRdb to the PCR reads, yields one record per CDR3 protein. The sample includes hundreds of thousands of distinct CDR3 sequences, around 15% of them seen just once. Germline V lookup: CDR1 SGHTA, CDR2 FQGNSA. This CDR3 has 14 residues. The V end lost 6 bases, the J end lost 5 bases, and 13 bases lay between the germline ends. This clonotype was picked up a small number of times. J is TRBJ2-2 and V is TRBV7-2, with D uncertain. The source of this sequence is a boy under two years old who had a stem cell transplant for Wiskott-Aldrich syndrome, so the T cells may come from the graft donor. The input for sequencing was PBMCs, mostly from graft donor cells, taken 360 days after TCRalphabeta/CD19-depleted stem cell transplant. The CDR3 loop reads CASSTGPRTGELFF. The DNA of the CDR3 is TGTGCCAGCAGTACCGGGCCCCGTACCGGGGAGCTGTTTTTT. Full variable domain (remainder filled in from reference TRBV7-2 and TRBJ2-2): GAGVSQSPSNKVTEKGKDVELRCDPISGHTALYWYRQSLGQGLEFLIYFQGNSAPDKSGLPSDRFSAERTGGSVSTLTIQRTQQEDSAVYLCASSTGPRTGELFFGEGSRLTVL.